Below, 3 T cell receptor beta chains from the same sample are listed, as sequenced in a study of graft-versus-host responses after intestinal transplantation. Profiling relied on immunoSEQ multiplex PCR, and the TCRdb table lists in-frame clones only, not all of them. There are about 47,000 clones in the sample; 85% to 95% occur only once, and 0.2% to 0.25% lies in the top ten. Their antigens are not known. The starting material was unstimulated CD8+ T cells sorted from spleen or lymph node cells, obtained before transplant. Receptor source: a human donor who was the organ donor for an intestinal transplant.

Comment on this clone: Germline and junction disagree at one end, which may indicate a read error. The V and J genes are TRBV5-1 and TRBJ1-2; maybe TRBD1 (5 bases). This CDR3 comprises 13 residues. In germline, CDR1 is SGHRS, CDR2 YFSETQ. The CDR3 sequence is CASGFRENYGYTF. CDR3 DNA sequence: TGCGCCAGCGGCTTCAGGGAAAACTATGGCTACACCTTC.

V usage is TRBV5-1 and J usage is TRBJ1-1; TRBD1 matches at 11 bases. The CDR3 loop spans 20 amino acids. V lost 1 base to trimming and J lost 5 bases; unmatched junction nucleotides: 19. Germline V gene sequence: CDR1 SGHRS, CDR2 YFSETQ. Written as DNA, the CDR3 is TGCGCCAGCAGCTTGAGGGGAGACGGACAGGGGGCGGTTTTTAATACTGAAGCTTTCTTT. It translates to CASSLRGDGQGAVFNTEAFF.

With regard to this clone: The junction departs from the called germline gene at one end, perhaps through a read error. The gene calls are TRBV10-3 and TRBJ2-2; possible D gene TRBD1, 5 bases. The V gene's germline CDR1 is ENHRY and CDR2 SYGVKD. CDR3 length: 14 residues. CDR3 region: CATSDRTKTGELFF. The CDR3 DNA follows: TGTGCCACCAGTGATCGGACAAAAACCGGGGAGCTGTTTTTT.